This T cell receptor beta chain was found in a study of OX40 agonist ivuxolimab in advanced cancers. On the study more broadly: Patients took ivuxolimab, an agonistic anti-OX40 (CD134) antibody. All patients had ivuxolimab intravenously every 2 weeks at 0.01 to 10 mg/kg.

Study-wide results and limits: The antigen specificity of the peripheral T cells (those that were expanded) was not determined. The study found among the lowest clonal expansion in partial responders at 0.1-3.0 mg/kg.

Measured with immunoSEQ multiplex PCR; TCRdb has only the in-frame clones, and not every one. The sample includes about 70,000 clones, about 88% of them seen just once. Per the germline V gene, CDR1 is MGHRA and CDR2 is YSYEKL. This CDR3 contains 18 residues. Losses at the gene ends were 0 bases for V and 4 bases for J; bases not matched to a gene: 12. Concerning this clone itself: Antigen unknown.

This chain uses TRBV4-1 with TRBJ1-2; 9 bases fit TRBD1. The source of this sequence is an adult with an advanced solid tumor such as melanoma, head and neck, liver or kidney cancer. The sequencing used CD4+ or CD8+ T cells sorted from blood, collected in a trial of the OX40 agonist ivuxolimab. The CDR3 loop reads CASSQDRDRGAWVYGYTF. CDR3 bases: TGCGCCAGCAGCCAAGATCGTGACAGGGGGGCCTGGGTCTATGGCTACACCTTC.